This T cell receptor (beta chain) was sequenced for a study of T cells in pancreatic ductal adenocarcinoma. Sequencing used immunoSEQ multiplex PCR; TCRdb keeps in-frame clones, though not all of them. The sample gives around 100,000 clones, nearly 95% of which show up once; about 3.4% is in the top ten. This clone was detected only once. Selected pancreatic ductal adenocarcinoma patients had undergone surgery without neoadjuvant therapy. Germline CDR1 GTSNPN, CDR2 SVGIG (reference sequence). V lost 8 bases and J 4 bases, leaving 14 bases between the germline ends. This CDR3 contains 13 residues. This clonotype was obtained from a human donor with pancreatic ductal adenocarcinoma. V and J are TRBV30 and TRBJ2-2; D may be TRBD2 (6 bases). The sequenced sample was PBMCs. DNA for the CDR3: TGTGCCGGAGAAAGGACTATCACCGGGGAGCTGTTTTTT. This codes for CAGERTITGELFF. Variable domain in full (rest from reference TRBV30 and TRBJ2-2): SQTIHQWPATLVQPVGSPLSLECTVEGTSNPNLYWYRQAAGRGLQLLFYSVGIGQISSEVPQNLSASRPQDRQFILSSKKLLLSDSGFYLCAGERTITGELFFGEGSRLTVL.